This TCR beta chain was retrieved from a study of shared clonotypes between healthy human individuals. The CDR3 length is 17 residues. Trimming removed 2 bases from V and 4 bases from J; junction bases left unmatched: 4. The germline V gene encodes CDR1 MDHEN and CDR2 SYDVKM. Authors' methods: Sequence data from immunoSEQ were junction-only and lacked quality scores; consequently, filtering differed. Method: immunoSEQ multiplex PCR; TCRdb's copy keeps in-frame clones and lacks some. V and J calls and clone size are those listed in that table; D and trimming were worked out from the DNA. The table records about 2.3 million clones, about nine tenths of them present only once.

The chain is built from TRBV28 and TRBJ2-2; 13 bases line up with TRBD2. Sequenced input: naive CD4+ T cells from PBMCs. Subset indicated: CD45RA+ positively selected. This receptor was obtained from a man aged 18 to 30 in good health. Some clones in this sample may be carry-over from other donors' samples. The CDR3 DNA sequence: TGTGCCAGCAGTTTAACTAGCGGGAGGGGAGGCACCGGGGAGCTGTTTTTT. This encodes CASSLTSGRGGTGELFF.